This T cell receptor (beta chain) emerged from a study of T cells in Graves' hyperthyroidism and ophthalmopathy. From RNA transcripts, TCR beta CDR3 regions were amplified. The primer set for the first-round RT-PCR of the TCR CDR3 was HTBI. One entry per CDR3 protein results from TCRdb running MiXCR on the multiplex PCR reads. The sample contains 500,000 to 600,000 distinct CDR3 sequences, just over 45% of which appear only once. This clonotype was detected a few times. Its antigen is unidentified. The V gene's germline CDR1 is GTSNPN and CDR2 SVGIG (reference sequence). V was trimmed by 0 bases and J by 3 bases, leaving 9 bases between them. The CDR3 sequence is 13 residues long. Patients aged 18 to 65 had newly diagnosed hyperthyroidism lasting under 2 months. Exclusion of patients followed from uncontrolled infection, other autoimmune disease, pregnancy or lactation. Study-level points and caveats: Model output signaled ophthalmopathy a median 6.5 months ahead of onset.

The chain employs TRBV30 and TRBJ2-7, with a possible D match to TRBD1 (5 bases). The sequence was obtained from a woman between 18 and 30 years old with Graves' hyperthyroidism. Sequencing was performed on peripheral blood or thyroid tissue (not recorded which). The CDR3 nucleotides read TGTGCCTGGAGTGTATTTCAGGGCTACGAGCAGTACTTC. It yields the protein CAWSVFQGYEQYF.